This T cell receptor (beta chain) is from a study of T cell responses to AZD1222 COVID-19 vaccine. With respect to this clone: The antigen is unknown.

The assay was immunoSEQ multiplex PCR, and TCRdb's table has in-frame clones only and misses some. This sample has some 150,000 clones; just over 90% occur once, and the top ten carry 2.5% to 3%. Study-level results: With two AZD1222 doses given, Spike-specific TCR breadth and depth both rose. Reportedly, close to half of spike-specific TCRs are directed against unmutated variant regions. The donor cohort was predominantly white British with a female majority, and clonal diversity may have been underestimated. Repertoire samples came only from after the peak T cell response.

Trimming shortened V by 5 bases and J by 2 bases, and 9 bases separated the two germline ends. Germline CDR1 reads SGHTA; CDR2 reads FQGTGA. CDR3 length: 13 amino acids. The J gene is TRBJ1-1, the V gene TRBV7-3, with D hard to call. The clonotype comes from an adult in good health. This specimen consisted of peripheral blood, obtained on day 0 of MenACWY control vaccination. This CDR3 reads CASSPVANTEAFF. CDR3 bases: TGTGCCAGCAGCCCCGTGGCCAACACTGAAGCTTTCTTT.